Following are 2 T cell receptor beta chains from one sample sequenced in a study of shared clonotypes between healthy human individuals. Sequencing used immunoSEQ multiplex PCR; TCRdb keeps in-frame clones, though not all of them. Of about 2.3 million clones listed, more than 80% were seen once; the top ten hold 0.39%. Sequenced sample: naive CD4+ T cells from PBMCs. Subset reported: CD45RA+ positively selected. These receptors came from a man younger than 35 in good health. Some clones in this sample may be carry-over from other donors' samples.

This sequence joins TRBV27 and TRBJ2-1; TRBD2 matches 12 bases. The CDR3 is 18 amino acids. Germline CDR1 and CDR2: MNHEY and SMNVEV (reference sequence). After removal of 5 bases from V and 2 bases from J, the junction contained 10 bases not matched to a gene. The CDR3 loop is CASSPILAGGLAYNEQFF. For the CDR3, the DNA is TGTGCCAGCAGTCCGATCCTAGCGGGAGGGCTCGCCTACAATGAGCAGTTCTTC.

In DNA form, the CDR3 reads TGTGCCAGCAGTGGGTGGGGACAGGGACGTTACGAGCAGTACTTC. This sequence encodes CASSGWGQGRYEQYF. The chain recombines TRBV28 with TRBJ2-7; 9 positions match TRBD1. Per germline, CDR1 MDHEN and CDR2 SYDVKM. The CDR3 is 15 amino acids. With V trimmed by 5 bases and J by 4 bases, 9 bases remained unmatched. Full variable domain (rest looked up from reference TRBV28 and TRBJ2-7): DVKVTQSSRYLVKRTGEKVFLECVQDMDHENMFWYRQDPGLGLRLIYFSYDVKMKEKGDIPEGYSVSREKKERFSLILESASTNQTSMYLCASSGWGQGRYEQYFGPGTRLTVT.